This is a list of T cell receptor beta chains from one sample in a study of OX40 agonist ivuxolimab in advanced cancers. Libraries were prepared by immunoSEQ multiplex PCR; TCRdb keeps only in-frame clonotypes and omits some of them. The sample includes tens of thousands of clones, about 90% of them seen just once. The starting material was CD4+ or CD8+ T cells sorted from blood, obtained in a trial of the OX40 agonist ivuxolimab. The receptor set was obtained from an adult with an advanced solid tumor such as melanoma, head and neck, liver or kidney cancer. Each CDR3 is given with its conserved first and last residue. Fields, in order: CDR3 DNA, CDR3 protein, clone size, J gene, D gene, V gene. The D gene is left open where the match is weak. Some rows mark clone size as missing; the rest say once, few, many or name a class of expanded clone.

DNA: TGCGCCAGCAGCCAAGCCCCGACTACCTCCTACGAGCAGTACTTC
CDR3: CASSQAPTTSYEQYF
size: once
J: TRBJ2-7
D: NA
V: TRBV4-1

DNA: TGTGCCAGCAGTCGAAATCGGGGTAAAGAGACCCAGTACTTC
CDR3: CASSRNRGKETQYF
size: NA
J: TRBJ2-5
D: NA
V: TRBV9

DNA: TGTGCCAGCGCTCGGGAGGGCCGTACAGATACGCAGTATTTT
CDR3: CASAREGRTDTQYF
size: NA
J: TRBJ2-3
D: TRBD2
V: TRBV7-9

DNA: TGTGCCAGCAGTTACTGGGGGACTAGCGGGAGGAATGAGCAGTTCTTC
CDR3: CASSYWGTSGRNEQFF
size: NA
J: TRBJ2-1
D: TRBD2
V: TRBV6-5

DNA: TGTGCCAGCAGTAGGGCAGGCGGTAGCAATCAGCCCCAGCATTTT
CDR3: CASSRAGGSNQPQHF
size: NA
J: TRBJ1-5
D: NA
V: TRBV6-6

DNA: TGTGCCAGCAGCTTAGATCGGATGGGTGAGCAGTTCTTC
CDR3: CASSLDRMGEQFF
size: NA
J: TRBJ2-1
D: NA
V: TRBV11-2

DNA: TGTGCCACCAGCATCCGGGGCACTGAAGCTTTCTTT
CDR3: CATSIRGTEAFF
size: NA
J: TRBJ1-1
D: NA
V: TRBV15

DNA: TGTGCCAGCAGCTGGGGAGGGTGGAGCGAAGAGACCCAGTACTTC
CDR3: CASSWGGWSEETQYF
size: NA
J: TRBJ2-5
D: TRBD2
V: TRBV5-5

DNA: TGTGCCAGCAGCCAAAACAGGGGTCAAGAGACCCAGTACTTC
CDR3: CASSQNRGQETQYF
size: NA
J: TRBJ2-5
D: TRBD1
V: TRBV11-2

DNA: TGCAGCGTTGAAGCGACGGGGGTCTCCTACAATGAGCAGTTCTTC
CDR3: CSVEATGVSYNEQFF
size: NA
J: TRBJ2-1
D: NA
V: TRBV29-1

DNA: TGCGCCAGCAGCCCAAGGGGGGGACTAGCGGGAGGATTGAGCACCGGGGAGCTGTTTTTT
CDR3: CASSPRGGLAGGLSTGELFF
size: NA
J: TRBJ2-2
D: TRBD2
V: TRBV5-1

DNA: TGTGCCAGCAGCTTATATGCAGGGGAACCAGATACGCAGTATTTT
CDR3: CASSLYAGEPDTQYF
size: NA
J: TRBJ2-3
D: NA
V: TRBV7-6